This passage covers 16 T cell receptor beta chains from one sample sequenced in a study of CD8 T cells in ankylosing spondylitis. Study findings and constraints: In ankylosing spondylitis blood, a motif of seven to nine highly homologous TCR beta variants appeared characteristic.

TCRdb re-analysed the 5' RACE reads in MiXCR, keeping a single row per CDR3 protein. Of about 540,000 distinct CDR3 sequences listed, about an eighth are singletons. These TCRs' antigens remain unknown. What was sequenced was blood, either unsorted or a sorted T cell fraction (not recorded which). The receptors originated from a male donor with ankylosing spondylitis.

The chain links TRBV29-1 to TRBJ2-1; D is ambiguous. Germline CDR1 is SQVTM and CDR2 is ANQGSEA. The CDR3 is 14 amino acids. V lost 7 bases and J lost 0, with 13 bases in between. CDR3 sequence (DNA): TGCAGCGGATGGGCAGTCCCCTCCTACAATGAGCAGTTCTTC. Its protein product is CSGWAVPSYNEQFF.

Here the CDR3 reads CSARIPGQGPAQPQHF. Written as DNA, the CDR3 is TGCAGTGCTAGAATACCGGGACAGGGGCCGGCTCAGCCCCAGCATTTT. V usage is TRBV20-1 and J usage is TRBJ1-5; 10 bases fit TRBD1. J lost 6 bases, V lost 2 bases, and 10 bases had no gene match. The CDR3 spans 16 residues. CDR1 DFQATT and CDR2 SNEGSKA come from the germline V gene (reference sequence).

This rearrangement joins TRBV24-1 to TRBJ1-5, with D maybe TRBD1 (5 bases). This CDR3 has 18 amino acids. V was trimmed by 0 bases and J by 1 base, leaving 15 bases between them. The germline V gene has CDR1 KGHDR and CDR2 SFDVKD. CDR3 region: CATSDLPGRDGSNQPQHF. Here the CDR3 DNA reads TGTGCCACCAGTGATTTGCCCGGCAGGGACGGGAGCAATCAGCCCCAGCATTTT.

This clonotype has only a few counts. This chain joins TRBV16 and TRBJ2-3; TRBD2 matches 13 bases. The CDR3 contains 16 residues. CDR1 is KGHSY and CDR2 is FQNENV in the germline V gene. J lost 3 bases, V lost 4 bases, and 4 bases had no gene match. The CDR3 region is CASSRRLAGGTDTQYF. Here the CDR3 DNA reads TGTGCCAGCAGCCGGCGACTAGCGGGAGGAACAGATACGCAGTATTTT.

The sample holds a few counts of this clonotype. Written as DNA, the CDR3 is TGTGCCAGCAGCTCGGACAGGGGAACTGAAAAACTGTTTTTT. Protein product: CASSSDRGTEKLFF. The V call is TRBV5-5, the J call TRBJ1-4; 9 bases are a match to TRBD1. V gave up 3 bases and J gave up 7 bases; unmatched junction bases: 4. The CDR3 is 14 residues long. Per germline, CDR1 SGHKS and CDR2 YYEKEE (reference sequence).

This chain uses TRBV18 with TRBJ2-3; 12 bases are a match to TRBD2. The CDR3 runs 17 residues. Germline-derived CDR1 and CDR2 are KGHSH and LQKENI. J was trimmed by 0 bases and V by 3 bases; bases with no gene match: 4. The CDR3 DNA sequence: TGTGCCAGCTCACCGGGGACTAGCGGGTCTAGCACAGATACGCAGTATTTT. The encoded protein is CASSPGTSGSSTDTQYF.

This clonotype has only a few counts. The V gene is TRBV6-1, the J gene TRBJ2-2; TRBD1 matches at 7 bases. This CDR3 is 16 amino acids long. Trimming removed 1 base from V and 6 bases from J; junction bases left unmatched: 8. Germline V CDR1 and CDR2: MNHNS, SASEGT. CDR3 amino acids: CASSEEAGQGAGELFF. CDR3 sequence (DNA): TGTGCCAGCAGTGAAGAGGCTGGGCAGGGGGCCGGGGAGCTGTTTTTT.

The genes are TRBV7-8 and TRBJ2-5, with D possibly called TRBD1 or TRBD2 (6 bases each). Germline V gene lookup returns CDR1 SGHVS and CDR2 FQNEAQ. CDR3 length: 16 amino acids. Trimming cost V 2 bases and J 7 bases, with 20 bases left between them. The CDR3 nucleotides are TGTGCCAGCAGCTTAAGGGGGGACACATTATTATGGACCCAGTACTTC. Translation: CASSLRGDTLLWTQYF.

This clonotype has more than one count but fewer than ten. The CDR3 nucleotides read TGTGCCAGCAGCTCCGAGGGGGCTCAGGCTTTCTTT. This encodes CASSSEGAQAFF. This chain uses TRBV7-9 with TRBJ1-1; 7 bases align to TRBD1. Germline CDR1 is SEHNR and CDR2 is FQNEAQ (reference sequence). The V and J ends lost 4 bases and 11 bases, in that order; junction bases with no gene match: 7. CDR3 length equals 12 residues.

This clonotype was recorded many times. The chain couples TRBV7-9 to TRBJ2-1; no clear D. The CDR3 has 14 amino acids. V dropped 1 base and J dropped 2 bases, with 6 bases sitting between them. CDR1 SEHNR and CDR2 FQNEAQ come from the germline V gene (reference sequence). This CDR3 reads CASSLEAAYNEQFF. As DNA, the CDR3 is TGTGCCAGCAGCTTAGAGGCAGCCTACAATGAGCAGTTCTTC. Looking up the rest from reference TRBV7-9 and TRBJ2-1 gives the full variable domain: DTGVSQNPRHKITKRGQNVTFRCDPISEHNRLYWYRQTLGQGPEFLTYFQNEAQLEKSRLLSDRFSAERPKGSFSTLEIQRTEQGDSAMYLCASSLEAAYNEQFFGPGTRLTVL.

V is TRBV24-1 and J is TRBJ2-2; 11 nucleotides align to TRBD2. The J segment lost 7 bases and the V segment lost 5 bases, leaving 8 bases of the junction unmatched. This CDR3 has 16 residues. The germline gives CDR1 KGHDR, CDR2 SFDVKD. CDR3: CATSVTGTSGIGELFF. Written as DNA, the CDR3 is TGTGCCACCAGTGTTACGGGGACTAGCGGAATCGGGGAGCTGTTTTTT.

This clonotype has only a few counts. The chain has TRBV19 and TRBJ2-1; no definite D call. CDR1 is LNHDA, CDR2 SQIVND, per germline (reference sequence). The V and J ends lost 2 bases and 0 bases respectively, with 11 bases between them. CDR3 length equals 16 residues. CDR3: CASSIQLLSSYNEQFF. The CDR3 DNA sequence: TGTGCCAGTAGTATACAACTACTTAGCTCCTACAATGAGCAGTTCTTC. The full variable domain, in which reference TRBV19 and TRBJ2-1 provide the parts outside the CDR3, is DGGITQSPKYLFRKEGQNVTLSCEQNLNHDAMYWYRQDPGQGLRLIYYSQIVNDFQKGDIAEGYSVSREKKESFPLTVTSAQKNPTAFYLCASSIQLLSSYNEQFFGPGTRLTVL.

The CDR3 loop reads CASSGSTIGKETQYF. CDR3 in DNA: TGCGCCAGCAGTGGGTCCACGATTGGGAAAGAGACCCAGTACTTC. This chain connects TRBV10-1 to TRBJ2-5; D not resolved. The V end was cut by 4 bases, the J end by 3 bases, with 15 bases between. The length of the CDR3 is 15 residues. Germline CDR1 reads WNHNN; CDR2 reads SYGVQD (reference sequence).

In nucleotides, the CDR3 is TGTGCCAGCAGTTTTGGTGATCTAGCTTTCTTT. It encodes CASSFGDLAFF. The V gene is TRBV12-3 or TRBV12-4, the J gene TRBJ1-1, with D hard to call. The germline V and J ends were trimmed by 3 bases and 10 bases, with 9 bases remaining between them. The CDR3 has 11 residues.

The rearrangement links TRBV7-2 to TRBJ2-2; D unclear. With 7 bases removed from V and 3 bases from J, the gap between germline ends came to 18 bases. The CDR3 sequence is 16 residues long. From germline, CDR1 is SGHTA and CDR2 FQGNSA. This CDR3 reads CASIPNVGRDTGELFF. The DNA of the CDR3 is TGTGCCAGCATCCCCAATGTAGGCCGGGACACCGGGGAGCTGTTTTTT.

The genes are TRBV29-1 and TRBJ2-1; possible D gene TRBD2, 5 bases. CDR1 is SQVTM, CDR2 ANQGSEA, per germline. Deletions cut 5 bases from V and 13 bases from J, with 15 bases between. This CDR3 is 11 amino acids long. The CDR3 loop is CSVCSETPQFF. Written as DNA, the CDR3 is TGCAGCGTTTGTAGCGAGACCCCCCAGTTCTTC.